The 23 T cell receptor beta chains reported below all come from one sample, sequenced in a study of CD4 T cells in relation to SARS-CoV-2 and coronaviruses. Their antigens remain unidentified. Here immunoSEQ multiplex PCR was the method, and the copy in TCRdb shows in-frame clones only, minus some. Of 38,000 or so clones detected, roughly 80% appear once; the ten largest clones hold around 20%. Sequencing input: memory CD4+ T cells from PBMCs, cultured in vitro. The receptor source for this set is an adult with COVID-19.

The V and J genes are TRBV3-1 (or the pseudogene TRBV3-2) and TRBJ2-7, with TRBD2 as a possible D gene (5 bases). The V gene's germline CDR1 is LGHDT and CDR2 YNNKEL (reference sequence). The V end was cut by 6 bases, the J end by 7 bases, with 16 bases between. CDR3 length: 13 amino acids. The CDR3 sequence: CASSTDSAGEQYF. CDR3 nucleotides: TGTGCCAGCAGTACGGACTCGGCCGGGGAGCAGTACTTC.

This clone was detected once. The CDR3 DNA sequence: TGTGCCAGCAGCTTAGGCGGCAGGGGAGTTGAAAAACTGTTTTTT. Translation gives CASSLGGRGVEKLFF. This chain connects TRBV7-2 to TRBJ1-4; D might be TRBD1 (6 bases). Germline V gives CDR1 SGHTA, CDR2 FQGNSA. Trimming left V 1 base short and J 7 bases short, with 13 bases between. The length of the CDR3 is 15 residues.

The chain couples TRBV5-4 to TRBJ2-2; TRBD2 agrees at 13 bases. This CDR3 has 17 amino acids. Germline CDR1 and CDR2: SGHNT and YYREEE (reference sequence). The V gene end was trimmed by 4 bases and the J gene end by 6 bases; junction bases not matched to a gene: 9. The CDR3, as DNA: TGTGCCAGCAGCCATTGGACTAGCGGGAGTCGTTCCGGGGAGCTGTTTTTT. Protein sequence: CASSHWTSGSRSGELFF.

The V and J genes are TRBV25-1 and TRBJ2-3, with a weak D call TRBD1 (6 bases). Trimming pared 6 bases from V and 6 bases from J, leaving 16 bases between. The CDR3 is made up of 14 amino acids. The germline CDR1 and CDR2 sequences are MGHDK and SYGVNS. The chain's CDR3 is CASSPARGVDTQYF. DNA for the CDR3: TGTGCCAGCAGCCCGGCCAGGGGTGTGGATACGCAGTATTTT.

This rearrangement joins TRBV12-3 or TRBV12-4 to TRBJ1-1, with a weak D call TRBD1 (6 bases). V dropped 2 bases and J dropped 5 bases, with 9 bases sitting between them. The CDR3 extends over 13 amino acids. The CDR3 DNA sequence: TGTGCCAGCAGTTTAAGGAGGGGGACTGAAGCTTTCTTT. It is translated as CASSLRRGTEAFF.

The CDR3 is CASSQGRSGANVLTF. In DNA form, the CDR3 reads TGTGCCAGCAGCCAGGGTCGCTCTGGGGCCAACGTCCTGACTTTC. The chain joins TRBV4-2 to TRBJ2-6; no clear D gene. Germline V lookup: CDR1 LGHNA, CDR2 YNFKEQ. The CDR3 is 15 amino acids. Trimming shortened V by 3 bases and J by 0 bases, and 6 bases separated the two germline ends.

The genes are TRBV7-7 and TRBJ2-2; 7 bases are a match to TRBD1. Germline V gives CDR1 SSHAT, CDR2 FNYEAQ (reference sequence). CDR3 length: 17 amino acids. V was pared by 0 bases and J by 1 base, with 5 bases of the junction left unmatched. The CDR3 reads CASSLASQGLNTGELFF. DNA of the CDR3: TGTGCCAGCAGCTTAGCTTCACAGGGGTTGAACACCGGGGAGCTGTTTTTT.

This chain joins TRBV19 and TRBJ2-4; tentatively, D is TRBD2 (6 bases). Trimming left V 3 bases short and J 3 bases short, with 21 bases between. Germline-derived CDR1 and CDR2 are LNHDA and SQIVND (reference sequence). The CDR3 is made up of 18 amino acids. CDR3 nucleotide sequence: TGTGCCAGTAGTATCGGCCTCCTACTACGGCGGGGCAAAAACATTCAGTACTTC. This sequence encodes CASSIGLLLRRGKNIQYF.

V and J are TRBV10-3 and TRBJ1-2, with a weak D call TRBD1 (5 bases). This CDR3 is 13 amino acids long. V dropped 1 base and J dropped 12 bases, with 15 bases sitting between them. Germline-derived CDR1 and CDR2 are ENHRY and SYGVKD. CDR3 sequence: CAISEYGTAYHTF. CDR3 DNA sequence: TGTGCCATCAGTGAGTATGGGACTGCTTATCACACCTTC.

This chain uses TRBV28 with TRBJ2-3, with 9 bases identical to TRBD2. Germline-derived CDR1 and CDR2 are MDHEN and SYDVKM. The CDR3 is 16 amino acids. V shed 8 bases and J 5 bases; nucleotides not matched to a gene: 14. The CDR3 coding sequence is TGTGCCAGCGTTTCCCCTTTAGCGGGAGCACAAGATACGCAGTATTTT. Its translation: CASVSPLAGAQDTQYF.

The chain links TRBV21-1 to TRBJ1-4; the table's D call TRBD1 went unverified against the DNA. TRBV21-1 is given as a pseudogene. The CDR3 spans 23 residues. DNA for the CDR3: TGTGCCAGCAGCAATAGCAGTAGTCCCGGCGGGACAGGGAGGTTGGTGGGCAATGAAAAACTGTTTTTT. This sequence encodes CASSNSSSPGGTGRLVGNEKLFF.

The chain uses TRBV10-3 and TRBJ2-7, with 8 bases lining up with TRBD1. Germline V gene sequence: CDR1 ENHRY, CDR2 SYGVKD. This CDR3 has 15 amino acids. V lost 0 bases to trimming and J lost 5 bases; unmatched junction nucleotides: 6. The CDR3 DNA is TGTGCCATCAGTGAGTCGAAGGACAGGGACCACGAGCAGTACTTC. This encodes CAISESKDRDHEQYF.

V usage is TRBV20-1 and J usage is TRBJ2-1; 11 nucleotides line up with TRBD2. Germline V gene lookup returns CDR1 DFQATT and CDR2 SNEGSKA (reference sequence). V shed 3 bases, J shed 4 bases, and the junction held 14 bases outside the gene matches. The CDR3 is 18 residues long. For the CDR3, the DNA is TGCAGTGCTAGTATGCCGGGACAGGCTAGCGGGAGGTACAATGAGCAGTTCTTC. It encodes CSASMPGQASGRYNEQFF.

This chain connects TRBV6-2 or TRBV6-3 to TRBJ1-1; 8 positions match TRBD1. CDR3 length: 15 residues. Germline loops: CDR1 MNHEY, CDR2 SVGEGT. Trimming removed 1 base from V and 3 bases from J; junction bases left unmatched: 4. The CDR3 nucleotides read TGTGCCAGCAGTTACTGGACAGGGAAGGACACTGAAGCTTTCTTT. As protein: CASSYWTGKDTEAFF.

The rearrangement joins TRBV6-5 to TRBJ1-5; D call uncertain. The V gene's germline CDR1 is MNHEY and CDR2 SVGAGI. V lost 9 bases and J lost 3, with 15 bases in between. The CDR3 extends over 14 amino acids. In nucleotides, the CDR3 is TGTGCCAGTACTTCATCGGGGAACAATCAGCCCCAGCATTTT. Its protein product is CASTSSGNNQPQHF.

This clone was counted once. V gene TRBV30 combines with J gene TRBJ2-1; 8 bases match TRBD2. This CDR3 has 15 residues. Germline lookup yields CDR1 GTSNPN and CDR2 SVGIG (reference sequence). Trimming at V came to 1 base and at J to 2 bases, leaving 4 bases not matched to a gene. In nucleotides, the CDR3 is TGTGCCTGGAGTGGAACGGGGGGGGCCTACAATGAGCAGTTCTTC. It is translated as CAWSGTGGAYNEQFF. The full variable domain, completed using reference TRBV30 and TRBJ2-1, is SQTIHQWPATLVQPVGSPLSLECTVEGTSNPNLYWYRQAAGRGLQLLFYSVGIGQISSEVPQNLSASRPQDRQFILSSKKLLLSDSGFYLCAWSGTGGAYNEQFFGPGTRLTVL.

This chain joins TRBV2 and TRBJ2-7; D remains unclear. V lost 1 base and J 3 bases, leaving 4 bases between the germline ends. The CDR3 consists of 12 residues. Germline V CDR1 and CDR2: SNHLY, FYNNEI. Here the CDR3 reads CASSEEGYEQYF. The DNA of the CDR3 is TGTGCCAGCAGTGAAGAAGGCTACGAGCAGTACTTC.

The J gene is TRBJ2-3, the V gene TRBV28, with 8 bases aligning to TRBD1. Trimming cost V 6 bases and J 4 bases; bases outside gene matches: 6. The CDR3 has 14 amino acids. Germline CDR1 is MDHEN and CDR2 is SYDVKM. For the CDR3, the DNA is TGTGCCAGCAGATCACAGGGGGATGCAGATACGCAGTATTTT. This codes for CASRSQGDADTQYF.

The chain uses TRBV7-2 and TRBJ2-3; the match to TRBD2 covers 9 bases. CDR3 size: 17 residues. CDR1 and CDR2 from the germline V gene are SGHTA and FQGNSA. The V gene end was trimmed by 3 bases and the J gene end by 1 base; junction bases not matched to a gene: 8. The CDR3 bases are TGTGCCAGCAGCTTTTTAGCGGGAGATGGGGGCACAGATACGCAGTATTTT. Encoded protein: CASSFLAGDGGTDTQYF.

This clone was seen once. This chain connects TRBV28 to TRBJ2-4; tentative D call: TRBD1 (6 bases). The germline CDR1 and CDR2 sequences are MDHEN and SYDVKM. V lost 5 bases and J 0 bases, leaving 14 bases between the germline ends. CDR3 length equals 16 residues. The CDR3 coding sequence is TGTGCCAGCAGTACGTACAGGGCGCGAGCCAAAAACATTCAGTACTTC. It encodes CASSTYRARAKNIQYF. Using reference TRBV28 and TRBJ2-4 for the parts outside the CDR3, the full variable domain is DVKVTQSSRYLVKRTGEKVFLECVQDMDHENMFWYRQDPGLGLRLIYFSYDVKMKEKGDIPEGYSVSREKKERFSLILESASTNQTSMYLCASSTYRARAKNIQYFGAGTRLSVL.

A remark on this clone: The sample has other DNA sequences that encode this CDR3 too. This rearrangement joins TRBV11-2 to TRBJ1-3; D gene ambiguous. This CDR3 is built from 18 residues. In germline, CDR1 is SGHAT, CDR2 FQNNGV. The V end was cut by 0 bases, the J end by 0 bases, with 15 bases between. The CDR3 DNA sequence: TGTGCCAGCAGCTTAGAGTCCAGGTGGGCTACCTCTGGAAACACCATATATTTT. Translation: CASSLESRWATSGNTIYF.

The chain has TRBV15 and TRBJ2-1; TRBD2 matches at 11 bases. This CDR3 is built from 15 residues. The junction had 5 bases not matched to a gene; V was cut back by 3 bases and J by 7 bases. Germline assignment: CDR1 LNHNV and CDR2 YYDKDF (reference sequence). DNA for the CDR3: TGTGCCACCAGCAGCACTAGCGGGAGTTGGAATGAGCAGTTCTTC. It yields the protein CATSSTSGSWNEQFF. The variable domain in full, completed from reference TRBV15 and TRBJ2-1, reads DAMVIQNPRYQVTQFGKPVTLSCSQTLNHNVMYWYQQKSSQAPKLLFHYYDKDFNNEADTPDNFQSRRPNTSFCFLDIRSPGLGDTAMYLCATSSTSGSWNEQFFGPGTRLTVL.

The CDR3 DNA reads TGTGCCAGCAGTTATTTAGCGGGAGATTGGATCGGGGAGCTGTTTTTT. Encoded protein: CASSYLAGDWIGELFF. The chain is built from TRBV6-2 or TRBV6-3 and TRBJ2-2, with 9 bases lining up with TRBD2. The CDR3 has 16 residues. Germline V gives CDR1 MNHEY, CDR2 SVGEGT. Trimming cost V 3 bases and J 7 bases; bases outside gene matches: 9.